This TCR beta chain comes out of a study of beta chain features in type 1 diabetes. TCRB transcripts that were expressed got sequenced, as all of the isolated RNA had been reverse transcribed. Sequencing was performed with immunoSEQ multiplex PCR; in TCRdb, only in-frame clones are kept and a portion is missing. In the table there are around 160,000 clones, 40% to 55% of which are singletons. The germline CDR1 and CDR2 sequences are SGHRS and YFSETQ. CDR3 length: 15 amino acids. Trimming stripped 0 bases from V and 2 bases from J, with 11 bases between. The TCR comes from a man younger than 35 in good health. The chain links TRBV5-1 to TRBJ1-2; D not resolved. The specimen sequenced was Tregs from blood. For the CDR3, the DNA is TGCGCCAGCAGCTTGGTTCCGGGAGCCAACTATGGCTACACCTTC. Its protein product is CASSLVPGANYGYTF.